A single sample gave rise to the 11 T cell receptor beta chains below, sequenced in a study of T cell responses to AZD1222 COVID-19 vaccine. The repertoire was sequenced with immunoSEQ multiplex PCR; TCRdb's copy has only in-frame clones and lacks some. Of over 90,000 clones listed, about 86% were seen once; the top ten hold 5%. This material consisted of peripheral blood, taken on day 0 of AZD1222 vaccination. The receptors shown here come from an adult in good health.

This sequence joins TRBV3-1 (or the pseudogene TRBV3-2) and TRBJ2-5; TRBD2 matches 8 bases. The CDR3 consists of 19 residues. CDR1 and CDR2 from the germline V gene are LGHDT and YNNKEL (reference sequence). Trimming removed 0 bases from V and 1 base from J; junction bases left unmatched: 13. CDR3 sequence (DNA): TGTGCCAGCAGCCAAGATCGGAGGGGCCTAGCGGGTGTCCAAGAGACCCAGTACTTC. This gives the protein CASSQDRRGLAGVQETQYF.

The chain employs TRBV2 and TRBJ1-5; 8 bases fit TRBD1. The CDR3 loop spans 14 amino acids. Germline V gives CDR1 SNHLY, CDR2 FYNNEI. The V segment lost 7 bases and the J segment 5 bases; nucleotides outside the gene matches: 7. The CDR3 DNA is TGTGCCAGCACAAAGGGACAGGTCGATCAGCCCCAGCATTTT. Amino acid sequence: CASTKGQVDQPQHF.

V gene TRBV27 combines with J gene TRBJ2-1; 9 bases are a match to TRBD2. V trimming: 2 bases; J trimming: 9 bases; junction bases outside the gene matches: 8. The CDR3 runs to 15 residues. The germline V gene has CDR1 MNHEY and CDR2 SMNVEV (reference sequence). The CDR3 is CASSLVGGRAIEQFF. In DNA, the CDR3 is TGTGCCAGCAGTTTAGTAGGCGGGAGGGCCATTGAGCAGTTCTTC.

This chain links TRBV27 with TRBJ2-3; 9 bases map to TRBD2. The CDR3 is 17 amino acids. Germline trimming cut 3 bases from V and 2 bases from J; bases unmatched to any gene: 9. The germline CDR1 and CDR2 sequences are MNHEY and SMNVEV (reference sequence). The CDR3 nucleotides are TGTGCCAGCAGTTTTAGGCCTAGCGGGACAAACACAGATACGCAGTATTTT. Translating it yields CASSFRPSGTNTDTQYF.

CDR3: CASSIAGGRETQYF. CDR3 bases: TGTGCCAGCAGTATAGCGGGGGGGCGCGAGACCCAGTACTTC. This chain links TRBV27 with TRBJ2-5, with TRBD2 identical over 11 bases. Germline V gene sequence: CDR1 MNHEY, CDR2 SMNVEV (reference sequence). The CDR3 has 14 residues. The trim removed 5 bases at V and 5 bases at J, leaving 4 bases unmatched.

This clone has just one count. This rearrangement joins TRBV4-3 to TRBJ1-3; 8 nucleotides match TRBD1. V lost 3 bases and J lost 0; bases outside the gene matches: 1. Looked up from germline, CDR1 is LGHNA and CDR2 is YSLEER. There are 15 residues in the CDR3. CDR3 protein: CASSQGQASGNTIYF. The CDR3 nucleotides read TGCGCCAGCAGCCAGGGACAGGCCTCTGGAAACACCATATATTTT.

The J gene is TRBJ2-2, the V gene TRBV7-9; D is perhaps TRBD2 (6 bases). V shed 6 bases and J shed 0 bases, with 14 bases lying between them. Germline V gene sequence: CDR1 SEHNR, CDR2 FQNEAQ (reference sequence). The length of the CDR3 is 16 residues. CDR3 sequence (DNA): TGTGCCAGCAGAGAAGGACGGACTACGAACACCGGGGAGCTGTTTTTT. Translated: CASREGRTTNTGELFF. Variable domain in full (rest from reference TRBV7-9 and TRBJ2-2): DTGVSQNPRHKITKRGQNVTFRCDPISEHNRLYWYRQTLGQGPEFLTYFQNEAQLEKSRLLSDRFSAERPKGSFSTLEIQRTEQGDSAMYLCASREGRTTNTGELFFGEGSRLTVL.

This clone was seen more than once but under ten times. The rearrangement joins TRBV19 to TRBJ2-7; 10 bases are a match to TRBD2. The ends lost 4 bases at V and 2 bases at J; junction bases unmatched: 5. The CDR3 contains 15 residues. The germline V gene encodes CDR1 LNHDA and CDR2 SQIVND (reference sequence). CDR3 nucleotide sequence: TGTGCCAGTAGTACTGGACTAGCGGTTACCTACGAGCAGTACTTC. As protein: CASSTGLAVTYEQYF.

This rearrangement joins TRBV28 to TRBJ1-3; no clear D gene. Germline CDR1 MDHEN, CDR2 SYDVKM. The CDR3 is made up of 14 amino acids. Between the trimmed V and J ends, which lost 1 base and 11 bases, there was a span of 15 bases. The CDR3 sequence is CASSLLDRGSAIYF. DNA of the CDR3: TGTGCCAGCAGTTTATTGGACCGCGGCTCCGCCATATATTTT.

The chain carries TRBV6-5 and TRBJ2-7, with D uncertain. Germline V gene data show CDR1 as MNHEY and CDR2 as SVGAGI. The CDR3 covers 13 residues. Trimming cost V 0 bases and J 4 bases, with 7 bases left between them. CDR3 residues: CASSYSNEYEQYF. The CDR3 DNA is TGTGCCAGCAGTTACTCGAACGAATACGAGCAGTACTTC.

This sequence joins TRBV5-6 and TRBJ2-1; 11 positions agree with TRBD2. Germline V gene sequence: CDR1 SGHDT, CDR2 YYEEEE. This CDR3 region has 17 residues. J was trimmed by 6 bases and V by 3 bases; bases with no gene match: 11. CDR3 nucleotide sequence: TGTGCCAGCAGCTATCCGGGACTAGCGGCAAAAGCCAATGAGCAGTTCTTC. The encoded protein is CASSYPGLAAKANEQFF.